The 10 T cell receptor beta chains reported below all come from one sample, sequenced in a study of T cell repertoires in cytomegalovirus infection. TCRdb processed the reads anew with MiXCR; each CDR3 protein has one entry. Of about 330,000 distinct CDR3 sequences in the sample, about 34% were seen once. For these TCRs, the target antigens are not known. Sequencing used cultured PBMCs, obtained from culture after CMV antigen stimulation. The receptors shown here come from a human donor in good health (CMV status not recorded). Some clones in this sample may be carry-over from other donors' samples.

This clonotype has only a few counts. The chain has TRBV7-3 and TRBJ2-1; no clear D. From germline, CDR1 is SGHTA and CDR2 FQGTGA. With 3 bases removed from V and 7 bases from J, the gap between germline ends came to 16 bases. The length of the CDR3 is 15 residues. CDR3 protein: CASSLAPNLNNEQFF. Here the CDR3 DNA reads TGTGCCAGCAGCTTGGCTCCTAACCTTAATAATGAGCAGTTCTTC.

This clonotype was seen a few times. The chain employs TRBV28 and TRBJ2-5, with unresolved D. The V gene's germline CDR1 is MDHEN and CDR2 SYDVKM. This CDR3 spans 15 amino acids. Trimming removed 2 bases at V and 0 bases at J, with 10 bases between. DNA for the CDR3: TGTGCCAGCAGTTTACTGACCGCGTACCAAGAGACCCAGTACTTC. Translated: CASSLLTAYQETQYF.

The J gene is TRBJ1-4, the V gene TRBV19, with D uncertain. This CDR3 is 14 amino acids long. Trimming stripped 9 bases from V and 4 bases from J, with 15 bases between. Germline loops: CDR1 LNHDA, CDR2 SQIVND (reference sequence). Written as DNA, the CDR3 is TGTGCCAGCCGGACCCCCCAGAATAATGAAAAACTGTTTTTT. It yields the protein CASRTPQNNEKLFF.

This clonotype was found a few times. An end of the junction does not agree with germline; a read error may underlie this. The V gene is TRBV5-3, the J gene TRBJ1-4, with D possibly matching TRBD1 (5 bases). TRBV5-3 is flagged as an ORF with uncertain function. The CDR3 has 16 amino acids. CDR3 sequence (DNA): TGTGCCAGCAGCTTCTCCCGGGGGTCGGCGAATGAAAAACTGTTTTTT. Amino acid sequence: CASSFSRGSANEKLFF.

This clonotype was observed a handful of times. The V and J genes are TRBV24-1 and TRBJ1-2; D not certain. Germline CDR1 reads KGHDR; CDR2 reads SFDVKD. This CDR3 has 11 residues. Deletions cut 5 bases from V and 6 bases from J, with 6 bases between. The CDR3 region has the DNA TGTGCCACCAGTGGGAGAAATGGCTACACCTTC. Protein product: CATSGRNGYTF.

The gene calls are TRBV6-1 and TRBJ1-5; 7 bases align to TRBD1. This CDR3 has 16 amino acids. After removal of 5 bases from V and 4 bases from J, the junction contained 11 bases not matched to a gene. CDR1 is MNHNS and CDR2 is SASEGT in the germline V gene. In DNA, the CDR3 is TGTGCCAGCAGTTTCAACAGGGGCGGGGGGAATCAGCCCCAGCATTTT. Its translation is CASSFNRGGGNQPQHF.

This chain links TRBV11-3 with TRBJ2-1; no definite D call. Germline CDR1 reads SGHNT; CDR2 reads YENEEA. V dropped 3 bases and J dropped 3 bases, with 12 bases sitting between them. The CDR3 is 15 amino acids. CDR3 loop: CASSFGGVSYNEQFF. In DNA form, the CDR3 reads TGTGCCAGCAGCTTTGGCGGTGTGAGCTACAATGAGCAGTTCTTC.

This clonotype has only a few counts. V is TRBV11-3 and J is TRBJ1-1; D remains unclear. The germline CDR1 and CDR2 sequences are SGHNT and YENEEA. Trimming shortened V by 5 bases and J by 1 base, and 14 bases separated the two germline ends. The CDR3 sequence is 15 residues long. The CDR3 nucleotides are TGTGCCAGCAGCACCCGCCCTCAGGCGAACACTGAAGCTTTCTTT. Translated, it gives CASSTRPQANTEAFF.

The CDR3: CASRDSRSLSYNEQFF. CDR3 DNA sequence: TGTGCCAGTAGGGATTCGCGGTCGCTCTCCTACAATGAGCAGTTCTTC. The V and J genes are TRBV19 and TRBJ2-1; unclear D gene. Trimming shortened V by 6 bases and J by 0 bases, and 15 bases separated the two germline ends. Germline-derived CDR1 and CDR2 are LNHDA and SQIVND (reference sequence). The CDR3 sequence is 16 residues long.

The gene calls are TRBV4-1 and TRBJ2-7, with 10 bases fitting TRBD1. Trimming removed 3 bases from V and 1 base from J; junction bases left unmatched: 6. The CDR3 spans 16 residues. CDR1 is MGHRA and CDR2 is YSYEKL in the germline V gene. CDR3 nucleotides: TGCGCCAGCAGCCAGGATTTGGACAGGGGGTCCTACGAGCAGTACTTC. Its translation is CASSQDLDRGSYEQYF.